A selection of T cell receptor beta chains follows, all from one sample in a study of immune evolution from preneoplasia to lung adenocarcinoma. The assay was immunoSEQ multiplex PCR, and TCRdb's table has in-frame clones only and misses some. The repertoire holds under 10,000 clones, with roughly 82% as singletons. Input material: FFPE minimally invasive lung adenocarcinoma tissue. The receptors originated from a person aged 65 to 85 with lung adenocarcinoma. Both conserved end residues are part of each CDR3. Each record gives: D gene, V gene, clone size, J gene, CDR3 DNA, CDR3 protein. A D gene is named only where the DNA matches it firmly. Clone sizes are given selectively: once, few, many, or a class where the clone is expanded.

TRBD2	TRBV2	.	TRBJ2-1	TGTGCCAGCAAGATACTAGCGAATGAGCAGTTCTTC	CASKILANEQFF
.	TRBV29-1	.	TRBJ1-2	TGCAGCGTTGAAGATGGCTACACCTTC	CSVEDGYTF
TRBD2	TRBV7-8	.	TRBJ2-3	TGTGCCAGCAGCTTAGTGGCGGGAGAATCTGATACGCAGTATTTT	CASSLVAGESDTQYF
TRBD1	TRBV6-6	.	TRBJ2-7	TGTGCCAGCAGCCCCGGACAGGGATTTACCTACGAGCAGTACTTC	CASSPGQGFTYEQYF
.	TRBV27	.	TRBJ2-7	TGTGCCAGCAGTTTTAGCCGACTCACCGAGCAGTACTTC	CASSFSRLTEQYF
TRBD2	TRBV5-6	.	TRBJ2-3	TGTGCCAGCAGCTTAGCGATAGCGGGGGGGACAGATACGCAGTATTTT	CASSLAIAGGTDTQYF
.	TRBV7-2	.	TRBJ1-4	TGTGCCAGCAGCTTAGGGGTCAGGGAAAAACTGTTTTTT	CASSLGVREKLFF
.	TRBV27	once	TRBJ1-4	TGTGCCAGCAGTTTCCAGGGGCCGGGGGAAAAACTGTTTTTT	CASSFQGPGEKLFF
.	TRBV2	once	TRBJ1-1	TGTGCCAGCAGTGAAGCAGGGGACACTGAAGCTTTCTTT	CASSEAGDTEAFF
.	TRBV30	.	TRBJ1-4	TGTGCCTGGGCCGAAGACAGGACAAATGAAAAACTGTTTTTT	CAWAEDRTNEKLFF
TRBD1	TRBV7-8	medium-sized	TRBJ1-4	TGTGCCAGCAGCTCCGCGGACAGGGAAAGGGAAAAACTGTTTTTT	CASSSADREREKLFF
TRBD1	TRBV27	once	TRBJ1-1	TGTGCCAGCAGCCGTAGGTCTGGGCAGGGGGCGTCCACTGAAGCTTTCTTT	CASSRRSGQGASTEAFF
TRBD1	TRBV6-1	.	TRBJ1-1	TGTGCCAGCAGTGAACTTGCAGGGGGAATCACTGAAGCTTTCTTT	CASSELAGGITEAFF
.	TRBV7-3	.	TRBJ2-1	TGTGCCAGCAGCCTTAGGCCTAGCCCCAATGAGCAGTTCTTC	CASSLRPSPNEQFF
.	TRBV5-1	few	TRBJ2-1	TGCGCCAGCAGCTTGCTACAGGGTCTGGGGAATGAGCAGTTCTTC	CASSLLQGLGNEQFF
TRBD2	TRBV7-3	.	TRBJ2-3	TGTGCCAGCAGCTTAAAGCATGCGACTAGCGGGAGCGATACGCAGTATTTT	CASSLKHATSGSDTQYF
.	TRBV27	.	TRBJ1-3	TGTGCCAGCGCTAAAGTAGCATTTGGAAACACCATATATTTT	CASAKVAFGNTIYF
.	TRBV4-2	.	TRBJ1-6	TGTGCCAGCAGCCAAGATAATTCACCCCTCCACTTT	CASSQDNSPLHF
TRBD1	TRBV5-6	.	TRBJ1-1	TGTGCCAGCAGTCAGGACAGGCGGAACACTGAAGCTTTCTTT	CASSQDRRNTEAFF
TRBD1	TRBV6-5	once	TRBJ2-5	TGTGCCAGCAGCCTCGCCGGACAGGTCCAAGAGACCCAGTACTTC	CASSLAGQVQETQYF
TRBD2	TRBV30	.	TRBJ2-7	TGTGCCTCGGCCCGGCGGGAGCGAGAGGGCCTAGGGGAGTACTTC	CASARREREGLGEYF
TRBD2	TRBV30	.	TRBJ2-4	TGTGCCTGGAGGATGGGGGGGACCTCCACCATTCAGTACTTC	CAWRMGGTSTIQYF
TRBD2	TRBV5-6	.	TRBJ2-7	TGTGCCAGCACCTGGGCTAGCGGTACCTCCTACGAGCAGTACTTC	CASTWASGTSYEQYF
.	TRBV5-5	.	TRBJ1-6	TGTGCCAGCAGCTTGGATCCGGTTCGGTCACCCCTCCACTTT	CASSLDPVRSPLHF
.	TRBV5-6	.	TRBJ1-1	TGTGCCAGCAGCTTCTTGGGGGGGGTGGAAACTGAAGCTTTCTTT	CASSFLGGVETEAFF
.	TRBV4-1	.	TRBJ2-3	TGCGCCAGCAGCCCCCCGAGCACAGATACGCAGTATTTT	CASSPPSTDTQYF
.	TRBV7-2	.	TRBJ1-5	TGTGCCAGCAGCTCAGGGACCGTTCAGAAGCCCCAGCATTTT	CASSSGTVQKPQHF
.	TRBV2	.	TRBJ1-3	TGTGCCAGCAGTGACCAGCTATTCTCTGGAAACACCATATATTTT	CASSDQLFSGNTIYF
.	TRBV30	.	TRBJ2-1	TGTGCCTGGCGCACCCTCCGTGAGCAGTTCTTC	CAWRTLREQFF
.	TRBV27	.	TRBJ1-6	TGTGCCAGCGGACAACACAGGGTTTCACCCCTCCACTTT	CASGQHRVSPLHF
.	TRBV7-2	.	TRBJ2-7	TGTGCCAGCAGCTCCGTCGGGGGGCTCTCCTACGAGCAGTACTTC	CASSSVGGLSYEQYF
TRBD1	TRBV6-6	.	TRBJ2-1	TGTGCCAGCAGCGACAGGGCCTCCTACAATGAGCAGTTCTTC	CASSDRASYNEQFF
TRBD2	TRBV11-2	.	TRBJ2-1	TGTGCCAGCAGCTTAGATCTCATGACTAGCGGGTATGAGCAGTTCTTC	CASSLDLMTSGYEQFF
.	TRBV5-1	.	TRBJ1-1	TGCGCCAGCAGCTTGGGGGGCCCCACTGAAGCTTTCTTT	CASSLGGPTEAFF
TRBD2	TRBV2	.	TRBJ2-3	TGTGCCAGCAGTGATGACGGGACTAGCGGAACAGATACGCAGTATTTT	CASSDDGTSGTDTQYF
.	TRBV10-2	few	TRBJ2-7	TGCGCCAGCTCCCTAGGGGGCGAGCAGTACTTC	CASSLGGEQYF
TRBD2	TRBV29-1	.	TRBJ2-1	TGCAGCGTAACCGGACTAGCGGGAGGCTCCTACAATGAGCAGTTCTTC	CSVTGLAGGSYNEQFF
.	TRBV5-1	.	TRBJ2-3	TGCGCCAGCAGCTTCGGCACAGATACGCAGTATTTT	CASSFGTDTQYF
.	TRBV10-3	.	TRBJ2-7	TGTGCCATCAGTGTAGGAGACTCCTACGAGCAGTACTTC	CAISVGDSYEQYF